A selection of T cell receptor beta chains follows, all from one sample in a study of T cell responses to AZD1222 COVID-19 vaccine. Sequencing used immunoSEQ multiplex PCR; TCRdb keeps in-frame clones, though not all of them. The repertoire has tens of thousands of clones, roughly 87% of them found once; the top ten carry roughly 19%. Sequencing used peripheral blood, obtained on day 0 of AZD1222 vaccination. The receptors shown here come from an adult in good health. Each CDR3 is given with its conserved first and last residue. Each record gives: J gene, V gene, clone size, D gene, CDR3 protein, CDR3 DNA. The D gene is left open where the match is weak. Rows may omit the clone size; those that give it use once, few, many or a size class.

TRBJ2-2 TRBV2 once - CASSETPRGTGELFF TGTGCCAGCAGTGAAACCCCCAGAGGCACCGGGGAGCTGTTTTTT
TRBJ2-3 TRBV12-3/TRBV12-4 - - CASSFSDTQYF TGTGCCAGCAGTTTCTCAGATACGCAGTATTTT
TRBJ1-6 TRBV13 - - CASSSKTVVGSPLHF TGTGCCAGCAGCTCAAAGACAGTGGTCGGATCACCCCTCCACTTT
TRBJ1-5 TRBV27 once TRBD1 CASRLTGGGQPQHF TGTGCCAGCAGACTCACAGGGGGCGGACAGCCCCAGCATTTT
TRBJ1-5 TRBV18 - - CASSPEGFGNQPQHF TGTGCCAGCTCACCCGAGGGATTTGGCAATCAGCCCCAGCATTTT
TRBJ2-1 TRBV7-3 - - CASSSGPTGEQFF TGTGCCAGCAGCTCCGGACCGACGGGTGAGCAGTTCTTC
TRBJ1-5 TRBV6-5 - - CASSRRDIDQPQHF TGTGCCAGCAGTCGCCGGGACATCGATCAGCCCCAGCATTTT
TRBJ1-2 TRBV5-4 - - CASSLGPQGGYTF TGTGCCAGCAGCTTAGGCCCGCAAGGGGGCTACACCTTC
TRBJ2-5 TRBV4-2 - TRBD2 CASSQNRLAGGLETQYF TGTGCCAGCAGCCAGAACAGACTAGCGGGGGGGCTGGAGACCCAGTACTTC
TRBJ2-7 TRBV4-1 - - CASSQDPPTTVSYEQYF TGCGCCAGCAGCCAAGATCCCCCGACTACTGTCTCCTACGAGCAGTACTTC
TRBJ1-4 TRBV2 - - CASRMDDRVLNEKLFF TGTGCCAGCAGGATGGACGACCGCGTACTCAATGAAAAACTGTTTTTT
TRBJ1-2 TRBV7-9 - - CASSLALGPQRGYTF TGTGCCAGCAGCTTAGCCCTCGGGCCCCAACGTGGCTACACCTTC
TRBJ2-1 TRBV19 - TRBD2 CASTRTSGDYNEQFF TGTGCCAGTACAAGGACTAGCGGGGATTACAATGAGCAGTTCTTC
TRBJ1-2 TRBV28 once TRBD1 CASSTGGGYTF TGTGCCAGCTCAACAGGGGGCGGCTACACCTTC
TRBJ2-2 TRBV4-2 - - CASSQDLGNTGELFF TGTGCCAGCAGCCAAGATCTGGGGAACACCGGGGAGCTGTTTTTT
TRBJ2-1 TRBV5-1 - TRBD1 CASSPGALQGALFPVPFF TGCGCCAGCAGCCCAGGGGCGTTACAGGGGGCGCTATTCCCCGTACCGTTCTTC
TRBJ1-2 TRBV3-1/TRBV3-2 once - CASSQDLNGYTF TGTGCCAGCAGCCAAGATCTCAATGGCTACACCTTC
TRBJ2-2 TRBV5-6 - TRBD2 CASSLPSGGSTGELFF TGTGCCAGCAGCTTGCCTAGCGGGGGCTCCACCGGGGAGCTGTTTTTT
TRBJ1-2 TRBV28 - - CASSLGGAGKIGYTF TGTGCCAGCAGTTTAGGGGGGGCAGGGAAAATCGGCTACACCTTC
TRBJ1-2 TRBV3-1/TRBV3-2 - - CASSQQIMDHGYTF TGTGCCAGCAGCCAGCAGATAATGGACCATGGCTACACCTTC
TRBJ2-7 TRBV2 once - CASSGQGTSYEQYF TGTGCCAGCAGTGGGCAGGGTACGTCCTACGAGCAGTACTTC
TRBJ2-2 TRBV7-7 - TRBD2 CASSLAALAGEITGELFF TGTGCTAGCAGCTTAGCTGCTCTAGCGGGTGAGATCACCGGGGAGCTGTTTTTT
TRBJ2-1 TRBV11-3 - TRBD2 CASSSRGGKNEQFF TGTGCCAGCAGCTCCCGGGGGGGAAAGAATGAGCAGTTCTTC
TRBJ1-6 TRBV27 once TRBD1 CASSLRGLNSPLHF TGTGCCAGCAGTTTGAGGGGGCTTAATTCACCCCTCCACTTT
TRBJ1-2 TRBV13 - - CASSLGRDSLSNYGYTF TGTGCCAGCAGCTTAGGCCGAGACAGCCTGTCGAACTATGGCTACACCTTC
TRBJ1-4 TRBV27 - - CASKGVGEKLFF TGTGCCAGCAAAGGGGTGGGTGAAAAACTGTTTTTT
TRBJ2-3 TRBV3-1/TRBV3-2 - - CASSQGLLGGSTDTQYF TGTGCCAGCAGCCAAGGCCTTTTGGGCGGTAGCACAGATACGCAGTATTTT
TRBJ2-7 TRBV29-1 - - CSLRQGHKQYF TGCAGCCTACGGCAGGGTCATAAGCAGTACTTC
TRBJ1-2 TRBV10-3 - - CAISESGRVYGYTF TGTGCCATCAGTGAAAGCGGCAGGGTTTATGGCTACACCTTC
TRBJ1-2 TRBV2 - - CASSDVTGAWRGYTF TGTGCCAGCAGTGATGTAACGGGGGCATGGCGTGGCTACACCTTC
TRBJ1-2 TRBV19 - TRBD1 CASIPGTGGNYGYTF TGTGCCAGTATCCCTGGAACAGGGGGCAACTATGGCTACACCTTC
TRBJ2-3 TRBV7-2 - TRBD2 CASSPGLAGTNTQYF TGTGCCAGCAGCCCTGGACTAGCGGGGACGAATACGCAGTATTTT
TRBJ1-1 TRBV6-1 - - CASSEGGARTEAFF TGTGCCAGCAGTGAAGGGGGAGCAAGGACTGAAGCTTTCTTT
TRBJ2-7 TRBV30 - - CACADQGYREQYF TGTGCCTGTGCCGACCAGGGGTACCGCGAGCAGTACTTC
TRBJ2-2 TRBV5-1 - TRBD2 CASSYTGGGSPSNTGELFF TGCGCCAGCAGCTACACGGGCGGGGGTTCTCCCTCGAACACCGGGGAGCTGTTTTTT
TRBJ1-2 TRBV1 - - CTSSQYRPGGGYTF TGCACCAGCAGCCAATACAGACCTGGCGGGGGCTACACCTTC
TRBJ1-4 TRBV5-4 - - CASSTGGGVEKLFF TGTGCCAGCAGCACCGGGGGGGGCGTTGAAAAACTGTTTTTT
TRBJ1-5 TRBV6-1 - TRBD1 CASSALGTGGGQPQHF TGTGCCAGCAGTGCGCTGGGGACAGGGGGAGGACAGCCCCAGCATTTT
TRBJ1-2 TRBV18 - TRBD1 CASSPTGDYGYTF TGTGCCAGCTCTCCGACAGGGGACTATGGCTACACCTTC
TRBJ1-1 TRBV6-5 - - CASMKGNTEAFF TGTGCCAGCATGAAGGGGAACACTGAAGCTTTCTTT
TRBJ1-1 TRBV11-2 few - CASSFQPNLNTEAFF TGTGCCAGCAGCTTCCAACCTAATTTGAACACTGAAGCTTTCTTT
TRBJ1-3 TRBV9 - TRBD1 CASTVGGGTEGNTIYF TGTGCCAGCACCGTGGGAGGGGGCACGGAAGGAAACACCATATATTTT
TRBJ1-6 TRBV28 few - CASQPVGVNSPLHF TGTGCCAGCCAGCCGGTGGGCGTTAATTCACCCCTCCACTTT
TRBJ2-1 TRBV19 - - CASSIGGGGGDEQFF TGTGCCAGTAGTATAGGGGGAGGGGGCGGTGATGAGCAGTTCTTC
TRBJ1-2 TRBV7-2 - - CASALDGASYTF TGTGCCAGCGCCCTCGACGGGGCGAGCTACACCTTC
TRBJ2-3 TRBV10-3 - - CAIRSPDTDTQYF TGTGCCATCAGATCACCTGACACAGATACGCAGTATTTT
TRBJ1-3 TRBV5-8 - TRBD1 CASSPRDRLGVGNTIYF TGTGCCAGCAGCCCGAGGGACAGGCTCGGAGTTGGAAACACCATATATTTT
TRBJ1-6 TRBV6-5 - TRBD1 CASSRDREKSPLHF TGTGCCAGCAGTCGGGACAGGGAGAAATCACCCCTCCACTTT
TRBJ1-3 TRBV11-2 - - CASRTRGGNTIYF TGTGCCAGCAGGACCAGGGGTGGAAACACCATATATTTT
TRBJ2-7 TRBV5-1 - TRBD2 CASSDGLAVEQYF TGCGCCAGCAGCGACGGACTAGCTGTCGAGCAGTACTTC
TRBJ1-2 TRBV6-1 - TRBD1 CASSETGQASGYTF TGTGCCAGCAGTGAAACTGGACAGGCTAGTGGCTACACCTTC